This T cell receptor (beta chain) comes out of a study of shared clonotypes between healthy human individuals. As for the study in general: The composition of the donors was a couple of women and a few men aged 18 to 49.

Donors, healthy HIV-negative adults, lacked recent acute infections or vaccinations. Extraction of genomic DNA in unsorted samples used 100 million or so PBMCs. Genomic DNA belonging to each subset was distributed in equal measure over several immunoSEQ plates. Only in-frame clones appear in the TCRdb table, and some are missing; sequencing was by immunoSEQ multiplex PCR. This repertoire shows fewer than 500,000 clones, about three quarters found once; its top ten account for approximately 12%. Germline CDR1 is MNHEY and CDR2 is SMNVEV (reference sequence). The CDR3 contains 14 residues. V dropped 10 bases and J dropped 4 bases, with 18 bases sitting between them.

This clonotype was obtained from a woman aged 40 to 55 in good health. Some clones in this sample may be carry-over from other donors' samples. The sequenced sample was PBMCs. The V call is TRBV27, the J call TRBJ2-3; D possibly matches TRBD1 or TRBD2 (5 bases each). Here the CDR3 reads CATRVGRGSDTQYF. DNA of the CDR3: TGTGCCACCAGGGTGGGGAGAGGTTCAGATACGCAGTATTTT.